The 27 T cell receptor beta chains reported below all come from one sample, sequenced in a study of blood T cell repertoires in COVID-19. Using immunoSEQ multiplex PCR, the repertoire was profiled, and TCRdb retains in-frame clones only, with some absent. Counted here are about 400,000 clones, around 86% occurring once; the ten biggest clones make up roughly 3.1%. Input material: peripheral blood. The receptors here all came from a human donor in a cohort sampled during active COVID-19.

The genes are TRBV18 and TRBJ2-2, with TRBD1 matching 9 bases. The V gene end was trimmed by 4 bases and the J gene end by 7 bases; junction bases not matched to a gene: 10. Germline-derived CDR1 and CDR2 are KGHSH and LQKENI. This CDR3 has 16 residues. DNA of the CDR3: TGTGCCAGCTCACGTGGACAGGGGACGGTAATCGGGGAGCTGTTTTTT. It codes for CASSRGQGTVIGELFF.

CDR3 bases: TGTGCCAGCAGCCCCCCCCGCTCCTACGAGCAGTACTTC. The encoded protein is CASSPPRSYEQYF. The chain is built from TRBV13 and TRBJ2-7; D gene ambiguous. V lost 5 bases and J lost 0, with 8 bases in between. The CDR3 is 13 residues long. Per the germline V gene, CDR1 is PRHDT and CDR2 is FYEKMQ (reference sequence).

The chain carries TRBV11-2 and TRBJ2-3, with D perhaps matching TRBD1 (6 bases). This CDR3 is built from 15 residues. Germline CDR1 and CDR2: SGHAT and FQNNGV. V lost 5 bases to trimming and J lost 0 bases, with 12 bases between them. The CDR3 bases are TGTGCCAGCAGCCAGGGGACATTTAGCACAGATACGCAGTATTTT. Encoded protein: CASSQGTFSTDTQYF.

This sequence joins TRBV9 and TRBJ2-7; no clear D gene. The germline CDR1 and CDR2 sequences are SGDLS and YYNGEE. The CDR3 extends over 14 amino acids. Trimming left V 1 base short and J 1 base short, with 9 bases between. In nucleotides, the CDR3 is TGTGCCAGCAGCGTATCTTGGCGGTCCTACGAGCAGTACTTC. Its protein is CASSVSWRSYEQYF.

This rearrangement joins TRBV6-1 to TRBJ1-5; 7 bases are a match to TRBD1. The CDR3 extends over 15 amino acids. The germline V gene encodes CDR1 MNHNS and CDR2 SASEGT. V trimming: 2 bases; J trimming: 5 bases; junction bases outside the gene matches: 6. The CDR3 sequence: CASSETGASYQPQHF. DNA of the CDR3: TGTGCCAGCAGTGAAACAGGGGCATCGTATCAGCCCCAGCATTTT.

The CDR3 reads CASTTYHGGGRAGDTGELFF. DNA of the CDR3: TGTGCCAGCACGACCTACCACGGCGGCGGGAGGGCCGGGGACACCGGGGAGCTGTTTTTT. The V and J genes are TRBV5-4 and TRBJ2-2, with TRBD2 matching 9 bases. CDR3 size: 20 residues. Per the germline V gene, CDR1 is SGHNT and CDR2 is YYREEE (reference sequence). V was pared by 6 bases and J by 3 bases, with 21 bases of the junction left unmatched.

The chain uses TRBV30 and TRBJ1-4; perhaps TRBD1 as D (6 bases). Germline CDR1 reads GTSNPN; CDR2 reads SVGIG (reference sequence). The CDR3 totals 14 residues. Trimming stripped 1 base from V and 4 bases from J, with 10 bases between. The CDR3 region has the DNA TGTGCCTGGAGTGCCAGGGGACGTAATGAAAAACTGTTTTTT. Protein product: CAWSARGRNEKLFF.

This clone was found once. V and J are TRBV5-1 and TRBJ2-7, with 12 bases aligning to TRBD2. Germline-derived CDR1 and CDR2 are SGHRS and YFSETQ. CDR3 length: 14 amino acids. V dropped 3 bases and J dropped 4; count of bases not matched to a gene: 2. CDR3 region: CASSSGLAGYEQYF. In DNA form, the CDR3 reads TGCGCCAGCAGCTCGGGACTAGCGGGTTACGAGCAGTACTTC.

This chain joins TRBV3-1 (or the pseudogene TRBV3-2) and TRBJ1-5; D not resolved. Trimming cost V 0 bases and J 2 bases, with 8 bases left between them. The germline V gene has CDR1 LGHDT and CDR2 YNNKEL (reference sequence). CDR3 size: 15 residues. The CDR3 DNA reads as TGTGCCAGCAGCCAAGATCTCGGGGGCAATCAGCCCCAGCATTTT. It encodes CASSQDLGGNQPQHF.

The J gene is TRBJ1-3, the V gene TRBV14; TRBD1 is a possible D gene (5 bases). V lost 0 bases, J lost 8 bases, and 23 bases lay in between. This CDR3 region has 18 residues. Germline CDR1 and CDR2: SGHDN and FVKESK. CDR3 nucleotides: TGTGCCAGCAGCCAAGATGAGGGTCTGGGGGGTGGAAAGGACACCATATATTTT. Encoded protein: CASSQDEGLGGGKDTIYF.

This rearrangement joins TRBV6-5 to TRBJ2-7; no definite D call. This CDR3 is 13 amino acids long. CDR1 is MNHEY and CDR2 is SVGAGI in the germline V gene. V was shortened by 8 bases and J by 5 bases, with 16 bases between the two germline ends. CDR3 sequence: CASGDPASDEQYF. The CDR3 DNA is TGTGCCAGCGGCGACCCCGCCAGCGACGAGCAGTACTTC.

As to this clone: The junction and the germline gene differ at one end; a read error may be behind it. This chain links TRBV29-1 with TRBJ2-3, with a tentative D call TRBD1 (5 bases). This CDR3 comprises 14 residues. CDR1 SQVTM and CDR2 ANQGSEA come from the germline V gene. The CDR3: CSVSPRVSTDTQYF. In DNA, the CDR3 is TGCAGCGTCTCACCCAGGGTCAGCACGGATACGCAGTATTTT.

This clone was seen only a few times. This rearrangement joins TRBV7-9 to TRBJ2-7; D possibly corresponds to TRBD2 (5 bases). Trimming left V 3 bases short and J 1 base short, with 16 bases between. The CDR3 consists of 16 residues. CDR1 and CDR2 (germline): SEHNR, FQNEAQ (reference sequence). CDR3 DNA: TGTGCCAGCAGCTTCGATCCGGGCCCGGGGTCCTACGAGCAGTACTTC. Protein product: CASSFDPGPGSYEQYF. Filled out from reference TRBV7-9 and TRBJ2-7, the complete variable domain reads DTGVSQNPRHKITKRGQNVTFRCDPISEHNRLYWYRQTLGQGPEFLTYFQNEAQLEKSRLLSDRFSAERPKGSFSTLEIQRTEQGDSAMYLCASSFDPGPGSYEQYFGPGTRLTVT.

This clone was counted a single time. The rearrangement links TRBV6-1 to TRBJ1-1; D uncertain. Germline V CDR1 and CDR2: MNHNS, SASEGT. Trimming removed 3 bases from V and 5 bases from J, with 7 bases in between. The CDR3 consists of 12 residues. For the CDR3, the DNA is TGTGCCAGCAGTGACCGGAGAACTGAAGCTTTCTTT. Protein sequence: CASSDRRTEAFF.

CDR3 nucleotides: TGTGCCAGCAGCCAGTCCAGGGGGCAGCTTCACGAGCAGTACTTC. This translates into CASSQSRGQLHEQYF. J is TRBJ2-7 and V is TRBV4-2; 8 nucleotides match TRBD1. The germline gives CDR1 LGHNA, CDR2 YNFKEQ. J was trimmed by 5 bases and V by 3 bases; bases with no gene match: 9. The CDR3 covers 15 residues.

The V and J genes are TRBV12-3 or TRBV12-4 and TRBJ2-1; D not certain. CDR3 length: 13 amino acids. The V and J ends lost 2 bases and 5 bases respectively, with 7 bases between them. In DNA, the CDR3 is TGTGCCAGCAGTTTACGCGTCGACAATGAGCAGTTCTTC. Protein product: CASSLRVDNEQFF.

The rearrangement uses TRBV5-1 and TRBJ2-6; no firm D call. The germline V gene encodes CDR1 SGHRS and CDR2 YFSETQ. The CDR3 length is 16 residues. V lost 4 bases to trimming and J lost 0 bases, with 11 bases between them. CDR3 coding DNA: TGCGCCAGCAGCCCCAACACCGTCTCTGGGGCCAACGTCCTGACTTTC. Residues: CASSPNTVSGANVLTF.

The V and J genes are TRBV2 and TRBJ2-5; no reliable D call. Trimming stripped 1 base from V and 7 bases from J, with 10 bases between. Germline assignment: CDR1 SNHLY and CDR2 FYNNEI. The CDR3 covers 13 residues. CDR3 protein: CASSEDSPGTQYF. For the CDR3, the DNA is TGTGCCAGCAGTGAAGACAGCCCCGGGACCCAGTACTTC.

The CDR3: CASTSTGTGTSEQYF. The CDR3 DNA is TGTGCCAGCACCAGCACCGGGACAGGGACGAGCGAGCAGTACTTC. V is TRBV2 and J is TRBJ2-7; TRBD1 agrees at 9 bases. The CDR3 length is 15 residues. The V gene's germline CDR1 is SNHLY and CDR2 FYNNEI. J lost 6 bases, V lost 7 bases, and 13 bases had no gene match.

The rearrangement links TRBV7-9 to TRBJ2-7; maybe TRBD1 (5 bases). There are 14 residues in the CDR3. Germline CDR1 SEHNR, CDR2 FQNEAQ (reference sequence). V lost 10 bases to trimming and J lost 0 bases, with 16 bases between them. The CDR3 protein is CAIGVDGSSYEQYF. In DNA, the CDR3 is TGTGCCATAGGGGTCGACGGCAGCTCCTACGAGCAGTACTTC.

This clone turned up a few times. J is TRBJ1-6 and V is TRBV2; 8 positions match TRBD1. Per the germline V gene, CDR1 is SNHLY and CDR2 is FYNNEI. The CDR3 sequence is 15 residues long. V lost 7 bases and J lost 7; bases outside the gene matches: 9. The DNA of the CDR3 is TGTGCCAGCACGGGGGGACAGGCACTAAATTCACCCCTCCACTTT. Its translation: CASTGGQALNSPLHF.

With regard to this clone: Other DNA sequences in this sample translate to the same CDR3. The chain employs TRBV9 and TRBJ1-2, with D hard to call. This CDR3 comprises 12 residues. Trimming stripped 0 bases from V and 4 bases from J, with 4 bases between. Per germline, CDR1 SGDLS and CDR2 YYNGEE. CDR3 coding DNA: TGTGCCAGCAGCGTAGGTCTCTATGGCTACACCTTC. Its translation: CASSVGLYGYTF.

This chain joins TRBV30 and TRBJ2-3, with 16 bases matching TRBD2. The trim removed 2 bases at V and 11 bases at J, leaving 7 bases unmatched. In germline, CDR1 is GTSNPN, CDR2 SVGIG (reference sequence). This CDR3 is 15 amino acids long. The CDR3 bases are TGTGCCTGGAGTAAAGGGACTAGCGGGGGGGCATGGCAGTATTTT. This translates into CAWSKGTSGGAWQYF.

The CDR3 nucleotides are TGTGCCAGCACTACCCCCGGGACAGGGTATTCCGGGGAGCTGTTTTTT. Protein sequence: CASTTPGTGYSGELFF. The V call is TRBV11-2, the J call TRBJ2-2, with 9 bases fitting TRBD1. The germline V gene encodes CDR1 SGHAT and CDR2 FQNNGV. The CDR3 spans 16 residues. With V trimmed by 7 bases and J by 6 bases, 12 bases remained unmatched.

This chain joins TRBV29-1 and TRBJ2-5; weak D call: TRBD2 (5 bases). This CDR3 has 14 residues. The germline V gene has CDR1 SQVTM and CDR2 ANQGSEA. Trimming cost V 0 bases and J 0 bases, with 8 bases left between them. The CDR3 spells CSVEDTGNQETQYF. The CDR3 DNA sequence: TGCAGCGTTGAAGATACGGGAAACCAAGAGACCCAGTACTTC.

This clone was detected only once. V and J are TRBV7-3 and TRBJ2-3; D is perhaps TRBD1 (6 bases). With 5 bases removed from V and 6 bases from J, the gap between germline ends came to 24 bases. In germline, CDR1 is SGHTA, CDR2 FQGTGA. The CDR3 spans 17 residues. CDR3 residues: CASSRNPIGTTGDTQYF. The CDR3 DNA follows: TGTGCCAGCAGCCGGAACCCGATCGGGACAACCGGGGATACGCAGTATTTT.

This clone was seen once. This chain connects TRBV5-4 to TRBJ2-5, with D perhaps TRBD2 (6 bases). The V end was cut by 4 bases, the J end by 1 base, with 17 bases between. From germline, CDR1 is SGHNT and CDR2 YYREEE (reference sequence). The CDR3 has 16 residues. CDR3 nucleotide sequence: TGTGCCAGCAGCATAACGGGGGAAAGATTCCAAGAGACCCAGTACTTC. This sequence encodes CASSITGERFQETQYF.